This TCR beta chain was recorded in a study of T cell repertoires in aging, cancer and after chemotherapy. TCR beta rearrangements were amplified from peripheral blood genomic DNA. Losses at the gene ends were 4 bases for V and 8 bases for J; bases not matched to a gene: 6. Germline assignment: CDR1 DFQATT and CDR2 SNEGSKA (reference sequence). The CDR3 extends over 14 amino acids. Rearranged V-D-J TRB sequences were amplified with a mixed TRB-A/B primer pool. TCRdb re-called the multiplex PCR reads with MiXCR, one entry per CDR3 protein. The table has around 3,000 distinct CDR3 sequences, approximately 25% seen once; the top ten hold approximately 50%.

The J gene is TRBJ2-3, the V gene TRBV20-1, with 13 bases fitting TRBD2. The sample was blood. This receptor was identified in a human donor with a solid tumor. CDR3 DNA: TGCAGTGCTACCGGACTAGCGGGAGTAGGTACGCAGTATTTT. Translation gives CSATGLAGVGTQYF.